One and the same sample provided the 17 T cell receptor beta chains below, sequenced in a study of technical replicates of blood from several donors. Some clones are missing from TCRdb's copy, which holds only in-frame ones; the method was immunoSEQ multiplex PCR. The sample holds about 82,000 clones, about 93% seen once. The sequencing input was T cells isolated from PBMCs. Receptors originate from a human donor in good health.

This chain uses TRBV19 with TRBJ2-2; 13 bases agree with TRBD2. There are 17 residues in the CDR3. Germline CDR1 LNHDA, CDR2 SQIVND (reference sequence). With V trimmed by 0 bases and J by 5 bases, 3 bases remained unmatched. CDR3 nucleotides: TGTGCCAGTAGTATAGAGGGACTAGCGGGAAAAACCGGGGAGCTGTTTTTT. This encodes CASSIEGLAGKTGELFF.

This chain links TRBV28 with TRBJ2-5, with TRBD2 as a possible D gene (5 bases). Germline-derived CDR1 and CDR2 are MDHEN and SYDVKM. Trimming removed 6 bases at V and 7 bases at J, with 18 bases between. The CDR3 loop spans 14 amino acids. The CDR3 is CASSPPRELVTQYF. The CDR3 DNA reads TGTGCCAGCAGCCCCCCCCGGGAATTAGTGACCCAGTACTTC.

Details on this clone: The junction and the germline gene differ at one end; a read error may be behind it. The rearrangement joins TRBV6-1 to TRBJ2-5; the match to TRBD2 covers 15 bases. Germline V lookup: CDR1 MNHNS, CDR2 SASEGT. This CDR3 contains 15 residues. The CDR3 is CASSESGLAGGTNDF. CDR3 nucleotides: TGTGCCAGCAGTGAAAGTGGACTAGCGGGAGGGACGAATGACTTC.

The J gene is TRBJ1-1, the V gene TRBV6-5; TRBD1 might be the D (5 bases). V lost 7 bases to trimming and J lost 1 base, with 10 bases between them. This CDR3 comprises 13 residues. The germline CDR1 and CDR2 sequences are MNHEY and SVGAGI. The DNA of the CDR3 is TGTGCCAGCACCCAGGGTGCGAACACTGAAGCTTTCTTT. It yields the protein CASTQGANTEAFF.

V gene TRBV28 combines with J gene TRBJ2-7, with 7 bases lining up with TRBD2. J was trimmed by 5 bases and V by 3 bases; bases with no gene match: 13. The CDR3 runs 16 residues. Germline CDR1 and CDR2: MDHEN and SYDVKM. This chain's CDR3 is CASSLSGGSRSHEQYF. CDR3 sequence (DNA): TGTGCCAGCAGTTTGTCTGGCGGGAGCCGATCCCACGAGCAGTACTTC.

This sequence joins TRBV30 and TRBJ2-7; 7 nucleotides align to TRBD2. Germline CDR1 reads GTSNPN; CDR2 reads SVGIG (reference sequence). Unmatched junction bases numbered 13, after V lost 0 bases and J lost 2 bases. This CDR3 contains 17 residues. The CDR3 DNA sequence: TGTGCCTGGAGTGTACCGCTGCTAGCGGCCCCCACCTACGAGCAGTACTTC. This gives the protein CAWSVPLLAAPTYEQYF.

The J gene is TRBJ1-1, the V gene TRBV2; D is perhaps TRBD1 (6 bases). Germline-derived CDR1 and CDR2 are SNHLY and FYNNEI. The CDR3 contains 13 residues. The V and J ends lost 3 bases and 8 bases respectively, with 13 bases between them. This CDR3 reads CASSDTGTREAFF. The CDR3, as DNA: TGTGCCAGCAGTGACACAGGGACGCGGGAAGCTTTCTTT.

V is TRBV15 and J is TRBJ2-1; TRBD1 agrees at 7 bases. V trimming: 3 bases; J trimming: 0 bases; junction bases outside the gene matches: 8. This CDR3 spans 17 amino acids. Germline values: CDR1 LNHNV, CDR2 YYDKDF (reference sequence). The CDR3 nucleotides are TGTGCCACCAGCAGGGGAAGGGGGCGGAGCTCCTACAATGAGCAGTTCTTC. It encodes CATSRGRGRSSYNEQFF. Full variable domain (rest looked up from reference TRBV15 and TRBJ2-1): DAMVIQNPRYQVTQFGKPVTLSCSQTLNHNVMYWYQQKSSQAPKLLFHYYDKDFNNEADTPDNFQSRRPNTSFCFLDIRSPGLGDTAMYLCATSRGRGRSSYNEQFFGPGTRLTVL.

This clone was recorded once. This sequence joins TRBV9 and TRBJ2-4, with D tentatively TRBD1 (6 bases). Germline loops: CDR1 SGDLS, CDR2 YYNGEE. The length of the CDR3 is 15 residues. The germline V and J ends were trimmed by 4 bases and 4 bases, with 15 bases remaining between them. Here the CDR3 reads CASSPSGTQKNIQYF. In nucleotides, the CDR3 is TGTGCCAGCAGCCCTTCCGGGACACAAAAAAACATTCAGTACTTC.

J is TRBJ2-3 and V is TRBV7-6, with D uncertain. The germline V and J ends were trimmed by 1 base and 2 bases, with 7 bases remaining between them. CDR3 size: 14 residues. Germline V gene sequence: CDR1 SGHVS, CDR2 FNYEAQ. The CDR3, as DNA: TGTGCCAGCAGCTTAGACTCTGTCACAGATACGCAGTATTTT. Translated: CASSLDSVTDTQYF.

V and J are TRBV30 and TRBJ2-3; 10 nucleotides line up with TRBD1. The CDR3 is made up of 18 amino acids. CDR1 GTSNPN and CDR2 SVGIG come from the germline V gene (reference sequence). V gave up 2 bases and J gave up 2 bases; unmatched junction bases: 13. The CDR3 here is CAWSRDRGRPNLTDTQYF. The CDR3 DNA is TGTGCCTGGAGTAGGGACAGGGGACGCCCCAACCTCACAGATACGCAGTATTTT.

The V and J genes are TRBV6-5 and TRBJ2-7; D gene unclear. The CDR3 contains 12 residues. Germline CDR1 MNHEY, CDR2 SVGAGI. Trimming took 8 bases from V and 4 from J, leaving 12 bases between them. The CDR3 sequence: CASGTVSYEQYF. The DNA for the CDR3 is TGTGCCAGCGGAACAGTGTCTTACGAGCAGTACTTC.

CDR3 region: CASNRGLAGRTDEQYF. The CDR3 nucleotides read TGTGCCAGTAACCGGGGACTAGCGGGAAGAACCGACGAGCAGTACTTC. The chain recombines TRBV19 with TRBJ2-7; 13 bases line up with TRBD2. CDR3 length: 16 residues. The V gene's germline CDR1 is LNHDA and CDR2 SQIVND (reference sequence). The V and J ends lost 7 bases and 5 bases, in that order; junction bases with no gene match: 11.

The V gene is TRBV19, the J gene TRBJ2-6, with TRBD1 as a possible D gene (7 bases). Germline assignment: CDR1 LNHDA and CDR2 SQIVND (reference sequence). The CDR3 is 18 residues long. Trimming took 3 bases from V and 0 from J, leaving 15 bases between them. The CDR3 nucleotides are TGTGCCAGTAGTATTCGGCCAGGGGGGCTCTCTGGGGCCAACGTCCTGACTTTC. This codes for CASSIRPGGLSGANVLTF. The variable domain in full, completed from reference TRBV19 and TRBJ2-6, reads DGGITQSPKYLFRKEGQNVTLSCEQNLNHDAMYWYRQDPGQGLRLIYYSQIVNDFQKGDIAEGYSVSREKKESFPLTVTSAQKNPTAFYLCASSIRPGGLSGANVLTFGAGSRLTVL.

This chain connects TRBV19 to TRBJ1-5, with TRBD1 matching over 9 bases. Trimming cost V 4 bases and J 3 bases; bases outside gene matches: 10. CDR1 and CDR2 from the germline V gene are LNHDA and SQIVND (reference sequence). The CDR3 consists of 17 residues. The CDR3 sequence is CASSSSTGTGTNQPQHF. As DNA, the CDR3 is TGTGCCAGTAGTAGCTCCACCGGGACAGGGACCAATCAGCCCCAGCATTTT. The entire variable domain, with the rest obtained from reference TRBV19 and TRBJ1-5, is as follows: DGGITQSPKYLFRKEGQNVTLSCEQNLNHDAMYWYRQDPGQGLRLIYYSQIVNDFQKGDIAEGYSVSREKKESFPLTVTSAQKNPTAFYLCASSSSTGTGTNQPQHFGDGTRLSIL.

The chain links TRBV7-9 to TRBJ2-7; a possible D gene is TRBD2 (6 bases). The CDR3 has 15 residues. Trimming shortened V by 1 base and J by 7 bases, and 17 bases separated the two germline ends. Germline loops: CDR1 SEHNR, CDR2 FQNEAQ (reference sequence). The chain's CDR3 is CASSLGQLALWEQYF. The CDR3, as DNA: TGTGCCAGCAGCTTAGGTCAACTAGCTCTCTGGGAGCAGTACTTC.

V gene TRBV29-1 combines with J gene TRBJ1-1, with TRBD1 identical over 9 bases. The junction had 6 bases not matched to a gene; V was cut back by 3 bases and J by 4 bases. The V gene's germline CDR1 is SQVTM and CDR2 ANQGSEA. The length of the CDR3 is 14 residues. The CDR3: CSVEGGQGSTEAFF. CDR3 sequence (DNA): TGCAGCGTTGAGGGAGGACAGGGGAGCACTGAAGCTTTCTTT.